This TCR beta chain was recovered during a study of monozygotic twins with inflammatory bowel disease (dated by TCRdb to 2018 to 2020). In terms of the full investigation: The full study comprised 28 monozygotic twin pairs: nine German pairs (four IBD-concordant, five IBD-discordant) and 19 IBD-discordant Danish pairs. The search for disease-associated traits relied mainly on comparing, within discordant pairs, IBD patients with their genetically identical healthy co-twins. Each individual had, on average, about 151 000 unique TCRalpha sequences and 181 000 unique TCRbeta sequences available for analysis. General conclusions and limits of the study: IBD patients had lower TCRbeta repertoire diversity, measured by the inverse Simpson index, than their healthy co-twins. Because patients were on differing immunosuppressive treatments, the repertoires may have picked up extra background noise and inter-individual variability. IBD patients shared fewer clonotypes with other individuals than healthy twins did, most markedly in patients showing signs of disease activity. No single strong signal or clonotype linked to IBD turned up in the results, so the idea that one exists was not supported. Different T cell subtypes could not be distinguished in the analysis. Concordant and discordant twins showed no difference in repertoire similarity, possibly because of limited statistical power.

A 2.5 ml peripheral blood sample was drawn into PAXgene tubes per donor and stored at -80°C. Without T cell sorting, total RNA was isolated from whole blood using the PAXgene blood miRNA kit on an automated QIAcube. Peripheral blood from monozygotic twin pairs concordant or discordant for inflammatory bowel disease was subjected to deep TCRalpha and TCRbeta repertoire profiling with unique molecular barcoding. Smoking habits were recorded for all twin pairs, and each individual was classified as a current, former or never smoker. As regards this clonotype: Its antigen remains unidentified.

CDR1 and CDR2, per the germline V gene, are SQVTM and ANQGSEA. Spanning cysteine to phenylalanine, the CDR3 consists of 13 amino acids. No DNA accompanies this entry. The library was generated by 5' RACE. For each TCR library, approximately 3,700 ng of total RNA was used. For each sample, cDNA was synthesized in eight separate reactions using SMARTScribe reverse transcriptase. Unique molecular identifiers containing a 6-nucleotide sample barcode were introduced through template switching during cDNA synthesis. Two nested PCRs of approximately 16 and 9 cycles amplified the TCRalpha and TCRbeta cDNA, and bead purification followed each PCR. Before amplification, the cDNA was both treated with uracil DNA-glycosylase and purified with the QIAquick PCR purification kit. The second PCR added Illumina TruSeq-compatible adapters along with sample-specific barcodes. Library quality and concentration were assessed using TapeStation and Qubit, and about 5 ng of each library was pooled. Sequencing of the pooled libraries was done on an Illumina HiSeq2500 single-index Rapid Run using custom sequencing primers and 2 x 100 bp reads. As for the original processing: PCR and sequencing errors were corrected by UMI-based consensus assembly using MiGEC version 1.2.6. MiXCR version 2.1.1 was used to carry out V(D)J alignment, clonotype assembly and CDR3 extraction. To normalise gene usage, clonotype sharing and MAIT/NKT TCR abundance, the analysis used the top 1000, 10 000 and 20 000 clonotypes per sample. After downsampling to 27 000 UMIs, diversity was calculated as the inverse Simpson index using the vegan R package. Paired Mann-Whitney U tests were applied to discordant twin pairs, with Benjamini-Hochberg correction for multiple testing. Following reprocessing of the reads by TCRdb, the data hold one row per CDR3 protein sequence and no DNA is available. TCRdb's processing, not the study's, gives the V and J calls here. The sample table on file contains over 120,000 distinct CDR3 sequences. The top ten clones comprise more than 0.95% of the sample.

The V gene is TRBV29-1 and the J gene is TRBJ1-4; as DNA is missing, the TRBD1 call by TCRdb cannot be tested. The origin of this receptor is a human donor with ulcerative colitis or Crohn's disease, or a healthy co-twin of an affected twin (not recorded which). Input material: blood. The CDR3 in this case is CSVRGRANEKLFF.